This TCR beta chain was obtained from a study of control samples from healthy donors and cancer patients. TCRdb's table, derived via immunoSEQ multiplex PCR, lists solely in-frame clones and lacks some. The sample carries roughly 90,000 clones, about 89% recorded once. This clone was counted between two and nine times. V lost 8 bases to trimming and J lost 9 bases, with 22 bases between them. Looked up from germline, CDR1 is SNHLY and CDR2 is FYNNEI. The CDR3 covers 14 residues. The sequence was obtained from a woman between 45 and 60 years old with colorectal cancer. The sample consisted of PBMCs. This chain joins TRBV2 and TRBJ2-5, with D uncertain. CDR3 DNA: TGTGCCAGCTCAGATTCACAAACAAGAGTGGCCCAGTACTTC. Translating it yields CASSDSQTRVAQYF. The full variable domain, its missing parts supplied by reference TRBV2 and TRBJ2-5, is EPEVTQTPSHQVTQMGQEVILRCVPISNHLYFYWYRQILGQKVEFLVSFYNNEISEKSEIFDDQFSVERPDGSNFTLKIRSTKLEDSAMYFCASSDSQTRVAQYFGPGTRLLVL.